This TCR beta chain was retrieved from a study of shared clonotypes between healthy human individuals. TCRdb keeps only in-frame clones here, not all; method: immunoSEQ multiplex PCR. The sample has some 660,000 clones, 73% seen once. This clone was counted between two and nine times. Germline V gene data show CDR1 as MNHEY and CDR2 as SMNVEV (reference sequence). Trimming left V 5 bases short and J 3 bases short, with 17 bases between. This CDR3 is 15 amino acids long. This clonotype was obtained from a woman aged 30 to 39 in good health. The V and J genes are TRBV27 and TRBJ2-7; D remains ambiguous. The sequenced material came from memory CD4+ T cells sorted from blood. As for subset: CD45RA-negative fraction. CDR3 in amino acids: CASSPRLVDLYEQYF. As DNA, the CDR3 is TGTGCCAGCAGTCCTAGGCTCGTAGATCTCTACGAGCAGTACTTC.